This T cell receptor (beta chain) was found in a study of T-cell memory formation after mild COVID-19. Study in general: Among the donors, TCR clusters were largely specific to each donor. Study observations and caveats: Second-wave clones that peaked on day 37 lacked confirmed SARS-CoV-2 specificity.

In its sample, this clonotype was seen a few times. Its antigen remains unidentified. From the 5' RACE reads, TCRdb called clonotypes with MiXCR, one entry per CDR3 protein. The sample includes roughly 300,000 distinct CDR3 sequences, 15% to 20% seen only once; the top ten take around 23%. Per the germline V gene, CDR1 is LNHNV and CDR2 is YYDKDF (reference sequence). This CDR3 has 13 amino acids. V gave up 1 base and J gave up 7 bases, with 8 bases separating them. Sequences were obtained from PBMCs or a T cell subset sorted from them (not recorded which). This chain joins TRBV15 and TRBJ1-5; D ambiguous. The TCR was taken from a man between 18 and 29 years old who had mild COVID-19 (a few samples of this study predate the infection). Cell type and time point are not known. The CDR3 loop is CATSRASGQPQHF. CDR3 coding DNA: TGTGCCACCAGCAGAGCATCCGGGCAGCCCCAGCATTTT.